One and the same sample provided the 19 T cell receptor beta chains below, sequenced in a study of T cell changes during pregnancy in multiple sclerosis. Sequencing used immunoSEQ multiplex PCR; TCRdb keeps in-frame clones, though not all of them. The sample shows approximately 97,000 clones, approximately 90% of them seen only once. Sample: peripheral blood, taken in the second trimester of pregnancy. The receptor set was obtained from a female donor in good health, enrolled as a control in a pregnancy study.

V is TRBV5-1 and J is TRBJ2-3; 9 nucleotides line up with TRBD2. Unmatched junction bases numbered 9, after V lost 3 bases and J lost 1 base. This CDR3 has 17 amino acids. Germline V CDR1 and CDR2: SGHRS, YFSETQ. The CDR3 DNA follows: TGCGCCAGCAGCTGGCCCCAGGCTAGCGGGGGCACAGATACGCAGTATTTT. It specifies CASSWPQASGGTDTQYF. The full variable domain, rest sourced from reference TRBV5-1 and TRBJ2-3, is KAGVTQTPRYLIKTRGQQVTLSCSPISGHRSVSWYQQTPGQGLQFLFEYFSETQRNKGNFPGRFSGRQFSNSRSEMNVSTLELGDSALYLCASSWPQASGGTDTQYFGPGTRLTVL.

This sequence joins TRBV7-9 and TRBJ1-1; tentative D call: TRBD1 (6 bases). This CDR3 is 15 amino acids long. The germline V gene encodes CDR1 SEHNR and CDR2 FQNEAQ (reference sequence). Deletions cut 5 bases from V and 1 base from J, with 14 bases between. The CDR3 here is CASSPRSTGNTEAFF. CDR3 sequence (DNA): TGTGCCAGCAGCCCCAGATCGACAGGGAACACTGAAGCTTTCTTT. The full variable domain, completed using reference TRBV7-9 and TRBJ1-1, is DTGVSQNPRHKITKRGQNVTFRCDPISEHNRLYWYRQTLGQGPEFLTYFQNEAQLEKSRLLSDRFSAERPKGSFSTLEIQRTEQGDSAMYLCASSPRSTGNTEAFFGQGTRLTVV.

The V call is TRBV25-1, the J call TRBJ2-7, with a possible D match to TRBD1 (5 bases). The V end was cut by 4 bases, the J end by 3 bases, with 13 bases between. The germline CDR1 and CDR2 sequences are MGHDK and SYGVNS. This CDR3 spans 14 amino acids. Written as DNA, the CDR3 is TGTGCCAGCAGTGCCTCAGGGTCAGGCTACGAGCAGTACTTC. Its translation: CASSASGSGYEQYF.

This clone appeared a single time. The chain recombines TRBV5-4 with TRBJ1-2, with 8 positions matching TRBD1. Germline V gene sequence: CDR1 SGHNT, CDR2 YYREEE (reference sequence). V lost 4 bases, J lost 3 bases, and 2 bases stayed unmatched. There are 13 residues in the CDR3. CDR3 loop: CASSLDRDYGYTF. CDR3 bases: TGTGCCAGCAGCCTGGACAGGGACTATGGCTACACCTTC.

This sequence joins TRBV19 and TRBJ1-5; 7 bases align to TRBD1. The junction had 7 bases not matched to a gene; V was cut back by 7 bases and J by 4 bases. In germline, CDR1 is LNHDA, CDR2 SQIVND (reference sequence). This CDR3 comprises 14 residues. The CDR3, as DNA: TGTGCCAGTACCCTGGGACAGTTAAATCAGCCCCAGCATTTT. Translated: CASTLGQLNQPQHF.

This clone was detected a few times. CDR3 sequence reads: CASSPAGSSYNEQFF. The CDR3 DNA follows: TGCGCCAGCAGCCCGGCGGGGAGCTCCTACAATGAGCAGTTCTTC. The rearrangement uses TRBV5-1 and TRBJ2-1; D may be TRBD2 (6 bases). Looked up from germline, CDR1 is SGHRS and CDR2 is YFSETQ. Between the trimmed V and J ends, which lost 4 bases and 0 bases, there was a span of 11 bases. The CDR3 spans 15 residues.

The rearrangement uses TRBV6-5 and TRBJ1-4; TRBD1 agrees at 7 bases. The CDR3 runs 15 residues. The germline V gene has CDR1 MNHEY and CDR2 SVGAGI. After removal of 5 bases from V and 2 bases from J, the junction contained 5 bases not matched to a gene. The CDR3 sequence: CASSPGQVTNEKLFF. DNA of the CDR3: TGTGCCAGCAGTCCAGGACAGGTCACTAATGAAAAACTGTTTTTT.

This chain links TRBV4-1 with TRBJ2-3; unclear D gene. Looked up from germline, CDR1 is MGHRA and CDR2 is YSYEKL. V was shortened by 1 base and J by 4 bases, with 15 bases between the two germline ends. CDR3 length: 16 residues. The CDR3 loop is CASSQVGVASADTQYF. Here the CDR3 DNA reads TGCGCCAGCAGCCAAGTCGGTGTGGCAAGCGCAGATACGCAGTATTTT.

The chain carries TRBV7-2 and TRBJ1-5; 7 bases agree with TRBD1. Looked up from germline, CDR1 is SGHTA and CDR2 is FQGNSA. The CDR3 runs 13 residues. Trimming cost V 5 bases and J 12 bases; bases outside gene matches: 10. The CDR3 sequence is CASSLGGQSVQHF. In nucleotides, the CDR3 is TGTGCCAGCAGCCTAGGGGGACAGTCGGTCCAGCATTTT.

The chain links TRBV5-6 to TRBJ1-6, with TRBD1 matching 11 bases. The CDR3 spans 16 residues. CDR1 SGHDT and CDR2 YYEEEE come from the germline V gene. J was trimmed by 6 bases and V by 4 bases; bases with no gene match: 6. The CDR3 reads CASSIPGTGGNSPLHF. The DNA for the CDR3 is TGTGCCAGCAGCATCCCCGGGACAGGGGGTAATTCACCCCTCCACTTT.

The rearrangement joins TRBV11-2 to TRBJ1-1, with D possibly matching TRBD1 (6 bases). From germline, CDR1 is SGHAT and CDR2 FQNNGV. The V and J ends lost 5 bases and 1 base respectively, with 11 bases between them. CDR3 length equals 14 residues. CDR3 bases: TGTGCCAGCAGCCCTACAGGGAAGAACACTGAAGCTTTCTTT. Its protein is CASSPTGKNTEAFF.

This sequence joins TRBV2 and TRBJ2-5; 9 bases map to TRBD2. The CDR3 loop spans 16 amino acids. The junction had 14 bases not matched to a gene; V was cut back by 5 bases and J by 7 bases. The germline V gene encodes CDR1 SNHLY and CDR2 FYNNEI. CDR3 DNA: TGTGCCAGCAGTAGACCGGGACTAGCTACAACGGGGACCCAGTACTTC. This sequence encodes CASSRPGLATTGTQYF.

V gene TRBV2 combines with J gene TRBJ1-1; D is unresolved. The germline V gene has CDR1 SNHLY and CDR2 FYNNEI. This CDR3 comprises 13 residues. The V end lost 4 bases, the J end lost 2 bases, and 8 bases lay between the germline ends. The CDR3 region has the DNA TGTGCCAGCAGTGTTTCACTTAACACTGAAGCTTTCTTT. It codes for CASSVSLNTEAFF. Filled out from reference TRBV2 and TRBJ1-1, the complete variable domain reads EPEVTQTPSHQVTQMGQEVILRCVPISNHLYFYWYRQILGQKVEFLVSFYNNEISEKSEIFDDQFSVERPDGSNFTLKIRSTKLEDSAMYFCASSVSLNTEAFFGQGTRLTVV.

The gene calls are TRBV9 and TRBJ2-7; 9 bases are a match to TRBD1. The CDR3 runs to 16 residues. Trimming took 3 bases from V and 5 from J; bases not matched to a gene: 12. Looked up from germline, CDR1 is SGDLS and CDR2 is YYNGEE. The CDR3 bases are TGTGCCAGCAGCGCCACCCGGGGGGACAGGGTCCACGAGCAGTACTTC. Its translation is CASSATRGDRVHEQYF.

V gene TRBV7-2 combines with J gene TRBJ2-7; the match to TRBD1 covers 7 bases. The CDR3 loop spans 15 amino acids. V shed 5 bases, J shed 5 bases, and the junction held 12 bases outside the gene matches. Germline V gives CDR1 SGHTA, CDR2 FQGNSA. Written as DNA, the CDR3 is TGTGCCAGCAGCCCCCAACAGGGGTCAATCGACGAGCAGTACTTC. Its translation: CASSPQQGSIDEQYF. The full variable domain, with the rest looked up from reference TRBV7-2 and TRBJ2-7, is GAGVSQSPSNKVTEKGKDVELRCDPISGHTALYWYRQSLGQGLEFLIYFQGNSAPDKSGLPSDRFSAERTGGSVSTLTIQRTQQEDSAVYLCASSPQQGSIDEQYFGPGTRLTVT.

The rearrangement uses TRBV27 and TRBJ1-5; weak D call: TRBD1 (6 bases). V was shortened by 6 bases and J by 3 bases, with 18 bases between the two germline ends. Germline assignment: CDR1 MNHEY and CDR2 SMNVEV (reference sequence). This CDR3 contains 16 residues. The CDR3 DNA reads TGTGCCAGCAGCTCAATTGGTAGGGGGTACAATCAGCCCCAGCATTTT. As protein: CASSSIGRGYNQPQHF.

This chain's CDR3 is CASSLAPGTEAFF. DNA for the CDR3: TGTGCCAGCAGCTTAGCGCCGGGGACTGAAGCTTTCTTT. The chain has TRBV7-2 and TRBJ1-1, with D unresolved. The CDR3 consists of 13 residues. CDR1 is SGHTA and CDR2 is FQGNSA in the germline V gene. With 0 bases removed from V and 5 bases from J, the gap between germline ends came to 7 bases.

This chain joins TRBV7-9 and TRBJ2-5; the D gene is possibly TRBD1 (6 bases). The CDR3 contains 15 residues. With 3 bases removed from V and 5 bases from J, the gap between germline ends came to 16 bases. Germline V CDR1 and CDR2: SEHNR, FQNEAQ (reference sequence). The CDR3 region is CASSFYQGNPETQYF. In nucleotides, the CDR3 is TGTGCCAGCAGCTTTTACCAGGGGAACCCGGAGACCCAGTACTTC.

The rearrangement links TRBV5-1 to TRBJ1-1; D gene uncertain. CDR1 SGHRS and CDR2 YFSETQ come from the germline V gene. The germline V and J ends were trimmed by 6 bases and 0 bases, with 9 bases remaining between them. The length of the CDR3 is 13 residues. CDR3 residues: CASKQEMNTEAFF. The CDR3, as DNA: TGCGCCAGCAAGCAGGAAATGAACACTGAAGCTTTCTTT.